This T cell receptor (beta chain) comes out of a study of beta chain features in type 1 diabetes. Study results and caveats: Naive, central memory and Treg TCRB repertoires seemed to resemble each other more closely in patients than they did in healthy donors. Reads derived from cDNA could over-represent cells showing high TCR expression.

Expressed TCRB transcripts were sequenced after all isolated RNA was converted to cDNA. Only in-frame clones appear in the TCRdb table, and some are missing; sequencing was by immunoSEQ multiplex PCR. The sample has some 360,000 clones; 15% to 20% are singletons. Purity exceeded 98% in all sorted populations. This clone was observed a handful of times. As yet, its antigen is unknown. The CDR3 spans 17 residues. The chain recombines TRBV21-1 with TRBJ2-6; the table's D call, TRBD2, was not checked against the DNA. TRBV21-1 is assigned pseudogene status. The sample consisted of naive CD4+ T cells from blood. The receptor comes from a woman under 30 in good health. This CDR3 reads CASSLRDLVSGANVLTF. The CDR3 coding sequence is TGTGCCAGCAGCCTCCGGGATCTCGTCTCTGGGGCCAACGTCCTGACTTTC.